This record looks at one TCR beta chain sequence and its context. The antigen is undetermined. The repertoire was sequenced with immunoSEQ multiplex PCR; TCRdb's copy has only in-frame clones and lacks some. The sample records around 76,000 clones, 94% being singletons. The trim removed 1 base at V and 3 bases at J, leaving 6 bases unmatched. The CDR3 loop spans 15 amino acids. Per germline, CDR1 GTSNPN and CDR2 SVGIG (reference sequence). The sample belongs to a study of OX40 agonist ivuxolimab in advanced cancers. Looking at the study overall: Cohort: 80% to 90% men, mean age around 61, aged about 23 to 80. Study-wide results and limits: CD8+ T cells were the subset that, on average, had more expanded clones than CD4+.

The gene calls are TRBV30 and TRBJ2-1; 7 positions agree with TRBD1. This specimen was CD4+ or CD8+ T cells sorted from blood, taken in a trial of the OX40 agonist ivuxolimab. The sequence was collected from an adult with an advanced solid tumor such as melanoma, head and neck, liver or kidney cancer. For the CDR3, the DNA is TGTGCCTGGAGTGAGATAGGGGGCTACTACAATGAGCAGTTCTTC. Encoded protein: CAWSEIGGYYNEQFF.